What follows is one T cell receptor beta chain and its context. This entry comes from a study of blood T cells in healthy people across ages. A J-beta primer mix and a sample-barcoded 5' primer were used in a second PCR of roughly 7 to 12 cycles. TCRdb passed the 5' RACE reads through MiXCR, listing each CDR3 protein once. The data contain about 1.4 million distinct CDR3 sequences, roughly 59% of them seen just once; the ten biggest clones take up 5.5% to 8%. The sample comprised blood. The clonotype comes from a man younger than 30 in good health.

CDR3 amino acids: CASSFWTGFITEAFF. The CDR3 coding sequence is TGTGCCAGCAGTTTCTGGACAGGGTTTATCACTGAAGCTTTCTTT. V is TRBV6-5 and J is TRBJ1-1; 8 positions match TRBD1. Per the germline V gene, CDR1 is MNHEY and CDR2 is SVGAGI. Germline trimming cut 4 bases from V and 4 bases from J; bases unmatched to any gene: 8. The CDR3 covers 15 residues.